This T cell receptor beta chain was found in a study of cytomegalovirus exposure and HLA in healthy donors. Study in general: From donors who were HLA-typed, an early data release held 80 million or so unique TCRs. Study-level points and caveats: A later analysis linked a missense DCLRE1C variant to TCR beta V- and J-gene trimming.

As for this clone: Its target is not known.

PCR primers comprised 60 Vbeta and 13 Jbeta primers. Authors' data handling: In a later analysis, of roughly 73 million unique beta chains, roughly 10 million appeared in at least two donors. Some clones are missing from TCRdb's copy, which holds only in-frame ones; the method was immunoSEQ multiplex PCR. V, J and clone size were drawn from that table, and D and trimming were deduced from the DNA. The profile covers a few hundred thousand clones, with roughly 84% appearing a single time and just over 1.4% taken by the ten largest. The germline gives CDR1 MDHEN, CDR2 SYDVKM. This CDR3 spans 15 amino acids. Trimming at V came to 4 bases and at J to 4 bases, leaving 9 bases not matched to a gene.

The clonotype originates from a girl between 5 and 17 years old in good health and CMV-seronegative. The chain couples TRBV28 to TRBJ2-7; TRBD2 aligns across 8 bases. Sequencing was done on a sample of PBMCs. CDR3 coding DNA: TGTGCCAGCAGTTCTCCGGCGGGGGGCGCGTACGAGCAGTACTTC. Encoded protein: CASSSPAGGAYEQYF.